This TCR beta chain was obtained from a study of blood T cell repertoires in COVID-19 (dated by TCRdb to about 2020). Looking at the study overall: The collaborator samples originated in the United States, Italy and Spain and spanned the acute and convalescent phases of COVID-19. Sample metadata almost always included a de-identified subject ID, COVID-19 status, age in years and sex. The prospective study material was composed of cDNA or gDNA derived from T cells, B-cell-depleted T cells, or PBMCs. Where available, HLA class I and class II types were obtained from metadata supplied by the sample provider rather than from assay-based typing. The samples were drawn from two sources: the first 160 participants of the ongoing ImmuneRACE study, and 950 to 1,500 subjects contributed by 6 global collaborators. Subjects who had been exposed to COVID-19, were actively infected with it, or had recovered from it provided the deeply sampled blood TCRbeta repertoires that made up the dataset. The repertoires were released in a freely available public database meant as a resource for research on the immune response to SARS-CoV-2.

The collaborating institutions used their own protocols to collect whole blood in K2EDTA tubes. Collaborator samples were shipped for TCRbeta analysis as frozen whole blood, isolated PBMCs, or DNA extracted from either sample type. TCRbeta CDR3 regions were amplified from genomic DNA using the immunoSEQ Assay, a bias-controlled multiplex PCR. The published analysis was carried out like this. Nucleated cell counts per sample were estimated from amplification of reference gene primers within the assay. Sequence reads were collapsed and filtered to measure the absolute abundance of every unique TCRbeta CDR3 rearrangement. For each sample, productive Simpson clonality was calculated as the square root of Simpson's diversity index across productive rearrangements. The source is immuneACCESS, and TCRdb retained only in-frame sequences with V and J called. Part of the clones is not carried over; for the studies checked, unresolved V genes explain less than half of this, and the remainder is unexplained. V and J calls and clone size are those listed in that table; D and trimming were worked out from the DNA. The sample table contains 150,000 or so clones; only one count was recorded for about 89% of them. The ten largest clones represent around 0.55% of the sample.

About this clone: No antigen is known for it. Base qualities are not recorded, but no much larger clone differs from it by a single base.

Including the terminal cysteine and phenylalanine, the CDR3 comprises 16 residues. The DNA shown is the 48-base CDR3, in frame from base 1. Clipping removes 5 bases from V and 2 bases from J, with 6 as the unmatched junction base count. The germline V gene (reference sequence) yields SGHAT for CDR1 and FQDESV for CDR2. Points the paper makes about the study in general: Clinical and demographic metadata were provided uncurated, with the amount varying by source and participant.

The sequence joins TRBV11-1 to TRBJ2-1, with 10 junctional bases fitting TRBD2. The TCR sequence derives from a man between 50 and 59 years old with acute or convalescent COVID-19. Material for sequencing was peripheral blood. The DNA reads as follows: TGTGCCAGCAGCCCCACCGGGACTAGCGCCTACAATGAGCAGTTCTTC. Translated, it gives CASSPTGTSAYNEQFF.